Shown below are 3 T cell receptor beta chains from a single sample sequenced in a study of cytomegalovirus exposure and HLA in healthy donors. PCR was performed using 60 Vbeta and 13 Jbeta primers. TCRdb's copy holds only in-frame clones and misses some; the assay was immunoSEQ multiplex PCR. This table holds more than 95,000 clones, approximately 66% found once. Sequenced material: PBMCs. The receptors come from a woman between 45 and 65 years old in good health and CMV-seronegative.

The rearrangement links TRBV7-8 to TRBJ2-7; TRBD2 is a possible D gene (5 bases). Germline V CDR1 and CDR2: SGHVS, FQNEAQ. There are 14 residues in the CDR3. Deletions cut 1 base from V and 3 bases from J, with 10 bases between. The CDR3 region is CASSLEAGYYEQYF. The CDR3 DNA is TGTGCCAGCAGCTTAGAGGCGGGCTACTACGAGCAGTACTTC.

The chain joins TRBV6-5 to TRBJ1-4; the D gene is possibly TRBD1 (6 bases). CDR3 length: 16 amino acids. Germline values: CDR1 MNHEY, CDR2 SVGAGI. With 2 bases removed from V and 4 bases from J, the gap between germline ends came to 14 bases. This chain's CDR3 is CASSYKQGSYNEKLFF. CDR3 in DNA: TGTGCCAGCAGTTACAAACAGGGATCGTATAATGAAAAACTGTTTTTT.

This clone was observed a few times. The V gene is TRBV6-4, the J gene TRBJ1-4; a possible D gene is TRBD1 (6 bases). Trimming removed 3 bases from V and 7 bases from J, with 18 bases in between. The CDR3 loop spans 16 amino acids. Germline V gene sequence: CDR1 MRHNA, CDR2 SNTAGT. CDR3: CASSEHGTGMGEKLFF. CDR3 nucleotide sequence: TGTGCCAGCAGTGAGCACGGAACAGGGATGGGTGAAAAACTGTTTTTT.